Included here is one TCR beta chain sequence, with context. This record belongs to a study of blood T cell repertoires in COVID-19. As for the study in general: Spain, Italy and the United States supplied samples that represented acute and convalescent COVID-19.

Patients of the Seattle cohort, enrolled during active infection, were followed longitudinally. Per the study methods: Amplification with reference gene primers provided the estimates of nucleated cell counts. TCRdb keeps only in-frame clones here, not all; method: immunoSEQ multiplex PCR. V and J calls and clone size follow that table, whereas D and trimming were derived from the DNA. This repertoire shows about 200,000 clones, 85% found once; its top ten account for 0.95%. This sequence originates from a man between 60 and 75 years old with COVID-19, enrolled during active disease. The specimen sequenced was peripheral blood.

For the CDR3, the DNA is TGTGCCAGCAGGGAGACTAGCGGGAGGCCCGGGGAGCTGTTTTTT. Protein: CASRETSGRPGELFF. This sequence joins TRBV6-5 and TRBJ2-2; 13 bases fit TRBD2. CDR3 length: 15 amino acids. CDR1 is MNHEY and CDR2 is SVGAGI in the germline V gene. J lost 6 bases, V lost 6 bases, and 4 bases had no gene match.